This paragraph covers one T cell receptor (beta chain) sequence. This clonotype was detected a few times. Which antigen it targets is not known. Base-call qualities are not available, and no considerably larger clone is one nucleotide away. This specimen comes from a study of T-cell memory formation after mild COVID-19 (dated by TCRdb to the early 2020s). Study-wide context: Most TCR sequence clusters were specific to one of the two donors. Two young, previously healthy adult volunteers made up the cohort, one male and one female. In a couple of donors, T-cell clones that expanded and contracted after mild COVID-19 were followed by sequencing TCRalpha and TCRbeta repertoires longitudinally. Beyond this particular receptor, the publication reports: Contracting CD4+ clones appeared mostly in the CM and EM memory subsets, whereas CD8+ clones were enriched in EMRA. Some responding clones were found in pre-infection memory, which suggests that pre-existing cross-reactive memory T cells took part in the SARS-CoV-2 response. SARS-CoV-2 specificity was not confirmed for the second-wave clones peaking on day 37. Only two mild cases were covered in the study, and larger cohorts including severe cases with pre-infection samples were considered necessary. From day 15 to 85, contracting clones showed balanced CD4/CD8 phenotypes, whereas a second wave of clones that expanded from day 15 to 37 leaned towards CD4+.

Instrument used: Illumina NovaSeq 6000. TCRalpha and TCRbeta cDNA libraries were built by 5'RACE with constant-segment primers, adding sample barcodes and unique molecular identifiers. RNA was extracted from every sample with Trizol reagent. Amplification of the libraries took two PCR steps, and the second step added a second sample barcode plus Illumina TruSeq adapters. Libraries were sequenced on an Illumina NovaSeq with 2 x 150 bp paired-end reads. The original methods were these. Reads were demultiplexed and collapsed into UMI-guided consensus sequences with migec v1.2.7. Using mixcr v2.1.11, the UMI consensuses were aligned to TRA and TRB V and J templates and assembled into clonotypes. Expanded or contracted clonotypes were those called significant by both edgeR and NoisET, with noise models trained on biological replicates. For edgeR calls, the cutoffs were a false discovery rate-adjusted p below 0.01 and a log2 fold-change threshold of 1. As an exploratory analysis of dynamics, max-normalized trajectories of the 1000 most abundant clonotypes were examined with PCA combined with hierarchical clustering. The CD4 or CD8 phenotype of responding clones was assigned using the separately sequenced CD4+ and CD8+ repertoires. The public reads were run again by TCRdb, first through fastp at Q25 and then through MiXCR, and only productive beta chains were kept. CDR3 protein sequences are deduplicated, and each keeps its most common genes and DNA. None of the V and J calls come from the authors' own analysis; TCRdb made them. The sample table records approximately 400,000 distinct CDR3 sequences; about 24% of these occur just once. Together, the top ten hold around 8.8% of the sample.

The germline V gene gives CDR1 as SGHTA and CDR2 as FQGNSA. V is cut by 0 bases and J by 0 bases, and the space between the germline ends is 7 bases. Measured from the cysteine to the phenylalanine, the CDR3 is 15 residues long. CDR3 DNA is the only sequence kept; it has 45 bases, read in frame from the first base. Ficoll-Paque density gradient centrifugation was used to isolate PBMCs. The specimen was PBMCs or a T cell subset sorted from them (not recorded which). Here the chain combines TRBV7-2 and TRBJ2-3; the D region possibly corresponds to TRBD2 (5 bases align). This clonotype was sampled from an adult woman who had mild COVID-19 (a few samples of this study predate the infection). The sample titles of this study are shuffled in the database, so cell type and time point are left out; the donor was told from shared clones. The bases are TGTGCCAGCAGCTTAGCAAGGACTAGCACAGATACGCAGTATTTT. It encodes CASSLARTSTDTQYF.